Below, 10 T cell receptor beta chains from the same sample are listed, as sequenced in a study of blood T cell repertoires in COVID-19. The data were produced by immunoSEQ multiplex PCR, yet TCRdb's version contains in-frame clones alone and is incomplete. Among approximately 77,000 clones listed, about 91% were seen once. Sequences were obtained from peripheral blood. These receptors were obtained from a woman aged 80 or over with acute or convalescent COVID-19.

The chain is built from TRBV29-1 and TRBJ2-5; TRBD2 aligns across 13 bases. Germline values: CDR1 SQVTM, CDR2 ANQGSEA. The ends lost 6 bases at V and 3 bases at J; junction bases unmatched: 4. The CDR3 runs 14 residues. The CDR3 DNA reads as TGCAGCGTGCCGACTAGCGGGGGGAAAGAGACCCAGTACTTC. Amino acid sequence: CSVPTSGGKETQYF.

The chain uses TRBV4-3 and TRBJ1-5, with D possibly being TRBD1 (5 bases). V shed 0 bases and J shed 3 bases, with 9 bases lying between them. Looked up from germline, CDR1 is LGHNA and CDR2 is YSLEER. This CDR3 region has 15 residues. The CDR3: CASSQEGGFNQPQHF. CDR3 nucleotide sequence: TGCGCCAGCAGCCAAGAGGGGGGGTTCAATCAGCCCCAGCATTTT.

The chain employs TRBV6-6 and TRBJ1-2, with D perhaps matching TRBD1 (5 bases). Germline CDR1 MNHNY, CDR2 SVGAGI (reference sequence). This CDR3 region has 12 residues. The ends were cut back, 5 bases at V and 8 bases at J, with 12 bases in the middle. The CDR3 here is CASSLQGNGYTF. In DNA, the CDR3 is TGTGCCAGCAGTCTCCAGGGTAACGGCTACACCTTC.

The V call is TRBV16, the J call TRBJ1-4, with TRBD1 matching 8 bases. Germline values: CDR1 KGHSY, CDR2 FQNENV. The CDR3 loop spans 16 amino acids. Trimming took 4 bases from V and 8 from J; bases not matched to a gene: 12. The CDR3 loop is CASSPGQGNFREKLFF. The CDR3 coding sequence is TGTGCCAGCAGCCCAGGACAGGGAAATTTTCGGGAAAAACTGTTTTTT.

This clone has just a few counts. The J gene is TRBJ2-1, the V gene TRBV7-2; a weak D match, TRBD2 (6 bases). This CDR3 has 15 amino acids. Germline V gene data show CDR1 as SGHTA and CDR2 as FQGNSA. V gave up 1 base and J gave up 6 bases, with 13 bases separating them. For the CDR3, the DNA is TGTGCCAGCAGCTTAGATTTCCTAGCGAGCAATGAGCAGTTCTTC. Translated: CASSLDFLASNEQFF.

The chain recombines TRBV15 with TRBJ1-3, with D possibly TRBD1 on 6 matching bases. The CDR3 is made up of 18 amino acids. Germline V gene data show CDR1 as LNHNV and CDR2 as YYDKDF (reference sequence). V was trimmed by 0 bases and J by 2 bases, leaving 17 bases between them. The CDR3 DNA is TGTGCCACCAGCAGAGATCGTGGGACACTGGTCCCTGGAAACACCATATATTTT. This gives the protein CATSRDRGTLVPGNTIYF.

The chain recombines TRBV2 with TRBJ1-2; TRBD1 might be the D (5 bases). The CDR3 length is 15 residues. The V gene's germline CDR1 is SNHLY and CDR2 FYNNEI. V lost 5 bases to trimming and J lost 0 bases, with 13 bases between them. The CDR3 sequence: CASSRDSYSNYGYTF. CDR3 DNA: TGTGCCAGCAGTAGAGACAGTTATTCTAACTATGGCTACACCTTC.

The rearrangement links TRBV25-1 to TRBJ2-2; TRBD1 agrees at 8 bases. The CDR3 totals 14 residues. Germline lookup yields CDR1 MGHDK and CDR2 SYGVNS. With 6 bases clipped from V and 3 bases from J, the junction kept 3 bases outside the gene matches. CDR3 bases: TGTGCCAGCAGGATGGACAGGGACACCGGGGAGCTGTTTTTT. Amino acids: CASRMDRDTGELFF.

The chain combines TRBV18 with TRBJ1-4, with D possibly being TRBD1 (6 bases). The CDR3 spans 15 residues. Germline V gene lookup returns CDR1 KGHSH and CDR2 LQKENI. V lost 2 bases and J lost 3, with 10 bases in between. The CDR3 nucleotides are TGTGCCAGCTCACCAGTCAGGGGTGCTAATGAAAAACTGTTTTTT. Encoded protein: CASSPVRGANEKLFF.

The chain joins TRBV29-1 to TRBJ2-7, with TRBD2 matching 10 bases. The V segment lost 5 bases and the J segment 7 bases; nucleotides outside the gene matches: 11. The length of the CDR3 is 14 residues. Germline assignment: CDR1 SQVTM and CDR2 ANQGSEA. In nucleotides, the CDR3 is TGCAGCGTTTCCCCCACTAGCGGGAATCAGGAGCAGTACTTC. Translation: CSVSPTSGNQEQYF.